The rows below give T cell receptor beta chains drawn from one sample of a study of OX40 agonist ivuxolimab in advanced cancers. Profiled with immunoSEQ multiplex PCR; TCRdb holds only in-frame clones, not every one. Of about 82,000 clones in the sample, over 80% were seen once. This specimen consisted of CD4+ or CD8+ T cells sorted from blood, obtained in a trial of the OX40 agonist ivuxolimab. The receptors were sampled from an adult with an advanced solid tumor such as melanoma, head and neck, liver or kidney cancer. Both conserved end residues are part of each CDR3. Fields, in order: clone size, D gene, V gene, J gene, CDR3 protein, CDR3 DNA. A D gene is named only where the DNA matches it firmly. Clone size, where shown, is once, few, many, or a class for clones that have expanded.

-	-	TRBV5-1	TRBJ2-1	CASSLDGSSYNEQFF	TGCGCCAGCAGCTTGGATGGCAGCTCCTACAATGAGCAGTTCTTC
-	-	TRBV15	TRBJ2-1	CATSSSSLGEQFF	TGTGCCACCAGCAGCTCTAGCTTGGGTGAGCAGTTCTTC
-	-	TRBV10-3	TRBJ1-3	CAISDTGSGNTIYF	TGTGCCATCAGTGATACTGGGTCCGGAAACACCATATATTTT
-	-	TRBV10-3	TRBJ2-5	CATRNEVKTQYF	TGTGCCACCCGTAACGAGGTGAAGACCCAGTACTTC
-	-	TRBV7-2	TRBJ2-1	CASSLVPYGSEQFF	TGTGCCAGCAGCTTAGTCCCGTATGGGAGTGAGCAGTTCTTC
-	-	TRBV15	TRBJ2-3	CATSSLTNFLTDTQYF	TGTGCCACCAGCAGTCTTACCAATTTTCTCACAGATACGCAGTATTTT
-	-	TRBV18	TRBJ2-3	CASSPGPRDTQYF	TGTGCCAGCTCACCAGGCCCCCGAGATACGCAGTATTTT
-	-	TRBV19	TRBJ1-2	CASTVDRNYGYTF	TGTGCCAGTACCGTAGACAGAAACTATGGCTACACCTTC
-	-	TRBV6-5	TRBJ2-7	CASSYSGPLSYEQYF	TGTGCCAGCAGTTACTCAGGGCCTCTCTCCTACGAGCAGTACTTC
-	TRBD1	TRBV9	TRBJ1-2	CASSVAAGQGAYGYTF	TGTGCCAGCAGCGTAGCTGCAGGACAGGGGGCTTATGGCTACACCTTC
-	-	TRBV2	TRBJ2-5	CASSEGPAETQYF	TGTGCCAGCAGTGAGGGGCCCGCGGAGACCCAGTACTTC
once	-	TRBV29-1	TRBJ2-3	CSASVREPTDTQYF	TGCAGCGCGAGTGTAAGGGAGCCCACAGATACGCAGTATTTT
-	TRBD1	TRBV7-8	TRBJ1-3	CASSITGQRSGNTIYF	TGTGCCAGCAGTATCACGGGACAGCGGTCTGGAAACACCATATATTTT
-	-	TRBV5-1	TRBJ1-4	CASSLPENGDEKLFF	TGCGCCAGCAGCTTGCCCGAAAATGGGGATGAAAAACTGTTTTTT
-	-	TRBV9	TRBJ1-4	CASSVRGSATNEKLFF	TGTGCCAGCAGCGTCAGGGGTTCGGCAACTAATGAAAAACTGTTTTTT
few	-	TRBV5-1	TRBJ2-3	CASSSGNLWDTQYF	TGCGCCAGCAGCTCGGGGAATCTGTGGGATACGCAGTATTTT
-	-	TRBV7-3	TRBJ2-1	CASSPSDQERKFF	TGTGCCAGCAGCCCGTCAGACCAGGAGCGGAAGTTCTTC
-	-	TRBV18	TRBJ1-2	CASSPKEGGYGYTF	TGTGCCAGCTCACCGAAAGAGGGCGGCTATGGCTACACCTTC
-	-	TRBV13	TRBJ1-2	CASTRAMGTPGGYTF	TGTGCCAGCACCAGAGCTATGGGGACGCCGGGCGGCTACACCTTC
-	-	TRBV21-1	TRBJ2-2	CASSENGQPNTGELFF	TGTGCCAGCAGCGAAAACGGACAACCGAACACCGGGGAGCTGTTTTTT
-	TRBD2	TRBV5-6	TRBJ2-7	CASSWGPSGTYEQYF	TGTGCCAGCAGCTGGGGACCTAGCGGGACCTACGAGCAGTACTTC
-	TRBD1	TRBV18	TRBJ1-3	CASSPPQGATYSGNTIYF	TGTGCCAGCTCACCACCACAGGGGGCCACCTACTCTGGAAACACCATATATTTT
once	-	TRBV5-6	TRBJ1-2	CASSPWRGGPDYGYTF	TGTGCCAGCAGCCCATGGAGGGGGGGACCCGACTATGGCTACACCTTC
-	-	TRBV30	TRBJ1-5	CAWCTEGGQPQHF	TGTGCCTGGTGTACGGAGGGTGGTCAGCCCCAGCATTTT
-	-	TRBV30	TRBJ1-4	CAWSVLGATNEKLFF	TGTGCCTGGAGTGTACTGGGGGCAACTAATGAAAAACTGTTTTTT
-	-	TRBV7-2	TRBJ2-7	CASSPRTDYEQYF	TGTGCCAGCAGCCCCCGGACAGACTACGAGCAGTACTTC
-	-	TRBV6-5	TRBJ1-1	CASSPEGGRATEAFF	TGTGCCAGCAGTCCCGAGGGGGGGCGGGCCACTGAAGCTTTCTTT
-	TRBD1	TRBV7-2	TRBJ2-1	CASSLSRQGDNEQFF	TGTGCCAGCAGCTTATCGCGACAGGGGGACAATGAGCAGTTCTTC
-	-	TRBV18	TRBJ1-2	CASSPGISVGYTF	TGTGCCAGCTCACCAGGGATTTCGGTTGGCTACACCTTC
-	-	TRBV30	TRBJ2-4	CAWTGVAKNIQYF	TGTGCCTGGACGGGGGTAGCCAAAAACATTCAGTACTTC
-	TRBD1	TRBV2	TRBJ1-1	CASGQGRNTEAFF	TGTGCCAGCGGACAGGGGAGGAACACTGAAGCTTTCTTT